This T cell receptor (beta chain) was found in a study of T cells in women clearing cervical HPV infection (dated by TCRdb to the late 2010s). For the wider study: The cases were 20 to 25 women with histologically confirmed HPV16-related CIN3 or worse, and 2 of these cases were invasive cancers. Controls were 25 women whose single incident HPV16 infection cleared within 12 months without precancer or cancer developing. Blood from cases was drawn at the visit where the lesion was first identified, while blood from controls was drawn once the infection was no longer detected. For cases, the median interval between lesion detection and blood sampling was about 140 days, with an interquartile range of 90 to 200 days. Since HLA typing was available for only a few women, HLA type could not be ruled out as a confounder. Nested within Costa Rica's Guanacaste HPV Natural History Study, an exploratory proof-of-principle case-control study compared TCR repertoires across cervical HPV16 outcomes. Cases and controls were matched on age within five years and on year of sample collection. A median age of approximately 32 years was observed in cases versus more than 37 in controls, and no significant differences in baseline characteristics were found. In the parent cohort, some 10,000 women aged 18 or older were enrolled in Guanacaste, Costa Rica, during about 1992 to 1994 and were followed for less than 8 years. Quality controls consisted of five blinded duplicates per group, for a total of about 60 samples made up of around 50 participants and some 10 replicates.

Findings and caveats that apply to the study as a whole: CIN3+ cases had significantly higher TCR repertoire richness than controls across sequencing depths, but evenness did not differ between the groups. Because the number of T cells per sample was unknown, the richness differences could reflect varying T-cell content rather than repertoire biology. TRBV6-7 relative abundance was lower in cases than in controls (roughly 0.11% versus 0.16%; Bonferroni P = 0.0008). By combining richness with V gene abundances, random forest classifiers separated cases from controls with an estimated AUC of just over 0.8. The cross-sectional design could not show whether the associations came before the infection or were a result of it, and neither effector/memory subsets nor HPV-specific T cells were isolated.

The immunoSEQ assay used multiplex PCR to amplify TCR beta CDR3 regions from an average of roughly 1,200 ng of genomic DNA per sample. Primer bias was corrected in the assay by using a complete synthetic TCR repertoire to establish an amplification baseline. The amplicons were sequenced on the Illumina platform. The authors processed their data as follows. Sequences were error-corrected by clustering with frequency ratios and a modified nearest-neighbor algorithm and were then analyzed in the immunoSEQ Analyzer with IMGT gene definitions. At each rarefaction depth, TCR richness and evenness were averaged across 20 rarefaction repeats, and any sample with fewer sequences than the depth was left out. Wilcoxon rank sum tests with FDR correction were used to compare relative abundances of V, D and J genes between the groups. In the blinded duplicates, the intraclass correlation was nearly 96% for TCR richness and averaged about 76% across 66 gene segments. As stored in TCRdb, this immuneACCESS dataset retains in-frame rearrangements with V and J assigned. A fraction of the clones does not appear; measured against another copy, unresolved V genes explain less than half of the discrepancy, and the remainder lacks a known reason. That table gives V, J and clone size, and the DNA gave D and trimming. The sample table records roughly 20,000 clones. Around 3.2% of the sample lies in the top ten.

A remark on this clone: The target of this receptor is not known. The CDR3 end falls 3 residues outside the read, so it is completed with the germline J gene.

CDR1 and CDR2, looked up from the germline V gene, are SGDLS and YYNGEE. Counted from cysteine to phenylalanine, this CDR3 has 17 amino acids. Part of the CDR3 DNA is given, 42 bases translated from base 1. Relative to germline, V is missing 0 bases and J is missing 2 bases, with 5 bases of the junction outside any gene match. Every participant had a single incident cervical HPV16 infection, and women with prevalent HPV16 infections were excluded. Cervical HPV DNA was detected by MY09/MY11 PCR, and genotyping was performed by dot-blot hybridization. Roughly 14 mL of heparinized blood was centrifuged, after which the buffy coat was aliquoted, frozen at -30 degrees C, and then stored at -80 degrees C. QIAGEN kits were used to extract genomic DNA from the buffy coat specimens.

Here the chain combines TRBV9 and TRBJ1-6; TRBD1 lines up with 7 middle nucleotides. This clonotype was obtained from a woman between 18 and 75 years old with a cervical HPV16 infection that either progressed to CIN3+ or cleared (not recorded which). The specimen was blood buffy coat. For the CDR3, the sequence is CASSVGAGGAYNSPLHF. The part of the CDR3 DNA that was read is TGTGCCAGCAGCGTAGGGGCAGGGGGAGCCTATAATTCACCC.